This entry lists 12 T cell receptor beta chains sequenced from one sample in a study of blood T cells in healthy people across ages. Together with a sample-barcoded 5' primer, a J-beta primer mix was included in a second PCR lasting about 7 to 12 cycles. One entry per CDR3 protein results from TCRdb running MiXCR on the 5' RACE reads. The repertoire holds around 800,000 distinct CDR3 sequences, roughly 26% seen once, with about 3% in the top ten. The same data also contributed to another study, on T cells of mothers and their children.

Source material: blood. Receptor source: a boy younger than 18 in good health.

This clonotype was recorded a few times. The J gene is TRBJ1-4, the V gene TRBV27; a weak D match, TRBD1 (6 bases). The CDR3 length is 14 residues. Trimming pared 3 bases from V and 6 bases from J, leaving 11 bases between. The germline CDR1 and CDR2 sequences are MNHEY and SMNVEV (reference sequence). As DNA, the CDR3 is TGTGCCAGCAGTTTGATGGGGGCGGATGAAAAACTGTTTTTT. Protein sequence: CASSLMGADEKLFF.

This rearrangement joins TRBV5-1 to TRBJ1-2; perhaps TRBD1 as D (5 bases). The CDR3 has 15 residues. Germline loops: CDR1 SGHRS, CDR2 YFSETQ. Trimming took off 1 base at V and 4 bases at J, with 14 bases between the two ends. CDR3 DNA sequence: TGCGCCAGCAGCTTGTCGGGGGGATCCAGCTATGGCTACACCTTC. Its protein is CASSLSGGSSYGYTF.

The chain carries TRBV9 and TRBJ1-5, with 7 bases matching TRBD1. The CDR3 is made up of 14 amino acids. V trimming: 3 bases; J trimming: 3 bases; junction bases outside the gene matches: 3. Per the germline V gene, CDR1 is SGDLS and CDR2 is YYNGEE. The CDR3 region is CASSAGQDNQPQHF. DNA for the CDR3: TGTGCCAGCAGCGCCGGACAGGACAATCAGCCCCAGCATTTT.

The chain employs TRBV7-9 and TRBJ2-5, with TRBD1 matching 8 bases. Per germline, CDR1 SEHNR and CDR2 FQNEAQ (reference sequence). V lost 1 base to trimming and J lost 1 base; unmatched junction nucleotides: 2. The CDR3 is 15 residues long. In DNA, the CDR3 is TGTGCCAGCAGCTTAGTGGGACAGGCCCAAGAGACCCAGTACTTC. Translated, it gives CASSLVGQAQETQYF.

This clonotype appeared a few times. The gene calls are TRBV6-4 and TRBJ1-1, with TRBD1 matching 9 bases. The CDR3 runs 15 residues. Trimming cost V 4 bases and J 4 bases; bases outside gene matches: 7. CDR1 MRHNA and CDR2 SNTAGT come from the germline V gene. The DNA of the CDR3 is TGTGCCAGCAGTGTCGACGGGACAGGGAGCACTGAAGCTTTCTTT. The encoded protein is CASSVDGTGSTEAFF.

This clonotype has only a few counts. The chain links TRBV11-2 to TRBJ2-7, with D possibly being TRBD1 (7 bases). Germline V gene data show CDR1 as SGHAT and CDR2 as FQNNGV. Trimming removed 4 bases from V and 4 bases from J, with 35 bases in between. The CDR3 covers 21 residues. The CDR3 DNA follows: TGTGCCAGCAGCTCAACCTTCTCCGCGGGGATTCGGACAGGTGAAGAGTACGAGCAGTACTTC. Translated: CASSSTFSAGIRTGEEYEQYF.

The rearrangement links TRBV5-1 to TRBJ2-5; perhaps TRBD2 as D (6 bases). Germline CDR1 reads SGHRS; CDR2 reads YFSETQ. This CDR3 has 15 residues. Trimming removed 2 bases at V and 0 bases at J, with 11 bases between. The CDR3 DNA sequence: TGCGCCAGCAGCTTAAGAGGAGGGAACCAAGAGACCCAGTACTTC. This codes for CASSLRGGNQETQYF.

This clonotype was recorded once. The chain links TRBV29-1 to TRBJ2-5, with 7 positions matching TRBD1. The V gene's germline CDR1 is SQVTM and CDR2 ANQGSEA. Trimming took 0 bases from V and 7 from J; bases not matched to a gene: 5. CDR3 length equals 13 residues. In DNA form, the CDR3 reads TGCAGCGTTGAAGAAACAGGGGTGGCGACCCAGTACTTC. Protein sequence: CSVEETGVATQYF.

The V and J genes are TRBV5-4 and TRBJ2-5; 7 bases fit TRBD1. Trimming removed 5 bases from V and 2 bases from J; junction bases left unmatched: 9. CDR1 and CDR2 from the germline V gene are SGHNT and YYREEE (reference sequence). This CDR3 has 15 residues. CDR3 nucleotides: TGTGCCAGCAGTACAGAACAGGGGTGGCAAGAGACCCAGTACTTC. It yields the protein CASSTEQGWQETQYF.

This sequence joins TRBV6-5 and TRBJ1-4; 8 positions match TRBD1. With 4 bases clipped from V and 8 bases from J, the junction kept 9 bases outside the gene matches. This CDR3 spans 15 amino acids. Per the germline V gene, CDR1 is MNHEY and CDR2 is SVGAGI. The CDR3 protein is CASSFTQGAREKLFF. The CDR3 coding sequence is TGTGCCAGCAGTTTTACCCAGGGGGCGAGGGAAAAACTGTTTTTT.

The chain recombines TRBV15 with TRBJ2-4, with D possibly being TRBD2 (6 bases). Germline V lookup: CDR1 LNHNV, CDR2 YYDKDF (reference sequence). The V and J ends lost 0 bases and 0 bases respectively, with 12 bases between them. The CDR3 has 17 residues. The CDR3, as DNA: TGTGCCACCAGCAGAGATGCGGGAAGGCTAGCCAAAAACATTCAGTACTTC. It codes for CATSRDAGRLAKNIQYF.

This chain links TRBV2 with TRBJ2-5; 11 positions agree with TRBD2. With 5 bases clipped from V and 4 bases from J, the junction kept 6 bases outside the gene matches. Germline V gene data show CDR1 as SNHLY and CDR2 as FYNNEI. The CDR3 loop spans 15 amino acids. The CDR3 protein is CASSPLAGVVETQYF. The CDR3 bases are TGTGCCAGCAGTCCACTAGCGGGGGTGGTAGAGACCCAGTACTTC.